This T cell receptor beta chain was recovered during a study of regulatory T cells in long-lasting Graves disease. V lost 3 bases and J lost 3, with 8 bases in between. Germline loops: CDR1 SNHLY, CDR2 FYNNEI. The CDR3 contains 13 residues. This clonotype was found many times. The sample's time point: persistent/refractory GD, antithyroid drugs over 5 years with positive TRAb. With RNA extracted from PBMCs as input, the TCR library was made. Arm-PCR of CDR3 regions and iRepertoire HTBI primers were used to build TCR beta libraries. Via MiXCR, TCRdb re-called the multiplex PCR reads, giving one row per CDR3 protein. The data show roughly 300,000 distinct CDR3 sequences, with under 25% seen just once and 56% held by the top ten.

The V gene is TRBV2, the J gene TRBJ2-5, with D maybe TRBD2 (6 bases). Sequenced here: peripheral blood mononuclear cells (PBMCs), sampled when the disease was refractory, from a patient treated with antithyroid drugs. This TCR derives from a female donor with Graves disease. The CDR3, as DNA: TGTGCCAGCAGTGAGTCGGGGGAAGAGACCCAGTACTTC. This gives the protein CASSESGEETQYF.